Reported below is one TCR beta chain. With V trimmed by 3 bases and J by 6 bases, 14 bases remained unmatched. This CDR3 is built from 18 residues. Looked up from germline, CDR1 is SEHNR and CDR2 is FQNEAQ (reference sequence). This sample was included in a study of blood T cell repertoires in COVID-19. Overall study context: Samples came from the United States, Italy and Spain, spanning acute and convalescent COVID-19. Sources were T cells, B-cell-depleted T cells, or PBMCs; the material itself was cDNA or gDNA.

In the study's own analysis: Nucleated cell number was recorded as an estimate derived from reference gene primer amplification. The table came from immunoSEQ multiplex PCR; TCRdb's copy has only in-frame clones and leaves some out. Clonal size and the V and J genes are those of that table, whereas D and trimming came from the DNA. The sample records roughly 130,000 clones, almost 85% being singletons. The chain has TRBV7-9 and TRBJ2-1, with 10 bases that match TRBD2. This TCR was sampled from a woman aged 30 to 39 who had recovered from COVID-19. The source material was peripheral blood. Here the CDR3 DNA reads TGTGCCAGCAGCTTTTATACGTCGGCTAGCGGGAGACCCAATGAGCAGTTCTTC. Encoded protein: CASSFYTSASGRPNEQFF.